This section outlines one T cell receptor beta chain sequence together with its context. Its target antigen remains unknown. No much larger clonotype is one base removed from it; base qualities were not supplied. This sample is part of a study of vaccination and CD4 T cells after COVID-19 (dated by TCRdb to the early 2020s). Some background on the complete study: The convalescent cohort comprised six males and four females, including two Hispanic individuals, seven Caucasians, two Asians and one multiracial person. Post-vaccine blood samples were taken a median of approximately 70 days after the second vaccine dose, with a range of roughly 13 to 250 days. Post-COVID blood samples were collected from convalescent patients a median of around 100 days after diagnosis, with a range of roughly 35 to 161 days. Overlapping spike peptide pools from SARS-CoV-2 and from the common cold coronaviruses HCoV-NL63, HCoV-OC43 and HCoV-229E were used as culture stimuli. In 10 COVID-19 convalescent patients and a handful of infection-naive healthy vaccine recipients, researchers compared the spike-specific CD4+ TCR repertoire from before mRNA vaccination with the repertoire from after. An earlier paper using these donors assessed, at the TCR clonotype level, memory CD4+ T cell crossreactivity between SARS-CoV-2 and common cold coronavirus spike proteins. In control cultures, a CEFX viral epitope pool was used as positive control, an HIV-1 Nef peptide pool was used as negative control, or no peptide was added. Each participant got two doses of either the Pfizer-BioNTech BNT162b2 vaccine (n=8) or the Moderna mRNA-1273 vaccine (n=2).

In the germline V gene, CDR1 corresponds to ENHRY and CDR2 to SYGVKD. From the cysteine up to the phenylalanine, the CDR3 has a length of 16 residues. Kept here is only the CDR3 DNA, which spans 48 bases and is read in frame from base 1. V lost 0 bases and J lost 4 bases; the stretch between them is 12 bases long. The sample's treatment or condition, from its label and the paper: approximately 10-day PBMC culture with coronavirus spike peptide pools or control peptides (ViraFEST assay). CD4+ T cells from unexposed donors were collected before the COVID-19 pandemic (2011-2018). The study used the ViraFEST assay, which expanded antigen-specific T cells with peptide pools and then identified expanded clonotypes by TCR sequencing. Each well held under 2.5 million PBMCs cultured in IMDM containing about 5% human AB serum and roughly 10 IU/ml IL-2, with approximately 9.2 ug/ml peptide pools added. Half of the culture medium was replaced with fresh IL-2-containing medium on days 3 and 7. After approximately 10 days of culture, CD4+ T cells were isolated by negative selection using the EasySep CD4+ T cell isolation kit. As cell number allowed, CD4+ T cells from unexposed donors were tested for reactivity to SARS-CoV-2 S and N and to four common cold coronavirus spike pools. Ficoll-Paque Plus gradient centrifugation was used to isolate PBMCs from whole blood, and the isolated PBMCs were then either used fresh or cryopreserved at -140C. Triplicate wells were generally used for each culture condition. The leukapheresis product used for the unexposed donors was purchased from a commercial source.

The study at large found these results: The study included relatively few convalescent patients and did not analyze early timepoints after natural infection. Among the post-vaccine SARS-CoV-2-reactive clones in convalescent patients, a median around 86% showed up only after vaccination, which suggests vaccine-specific priming. Of the vaccine-specific clones found in convalescent patients, nearly all (304 of 307) were mono-reactive for SARS-CoV-2 spike instead of being cross-reactive with common cold coronaviruses. The median count of SARS-CoV-2-reactive clonotypes went up from 21 after infection to roughly 38 after vaccination, although the change was not significant.

The method behind the library was PCR. DNA from cultured CD4+ T cells underwent TCR sequencing with the Oncomine TCR Beta short-read assay at the Johns Hopkins FTIC core. Genomic DNA was extracted from the cultured CD4+ T cells with the QIAamp micro DNA kit. The Oncomine TCR Beta libraries from cultured CD4+ T cells were pooled using unique dual indexes and then sequenced on an Illumina iSeq 100. Processing in the source paper ran as follows. Non-productive sequences were removed, and CDR3s that did not start with C, did not end with F or W, or were shorter than 7 amino acids were discarded. The MANAFEST web application was used to identify antigen-specific clonotypes by comparing peptide-stimulated wells against reference wells and other culture wells. Positive clones required FDR below 0.05, an odds ratio above 5, and productive frequency above 0.1% in at least two of three replicate wells. A clonotype counted as cross-reactive if it showed significant expansion both in the SARS-CoV-2 spike wells and in at least one common cold coronavirus spike condition. CDR3 homology was assessed with Levenshtein distances (stringdist) and unrooted phylogenetic trees (ape) in R version 3.6.1. Clones were called with MiXCR by TCRdb after fastp trimmed the public reads at Q25, and only in-frame beta chains were retained. Identical CDR3 proteins give one entry, which carries the most common genes and DNA. The V and J calls here are based on TCRdb, not the publication. This sample holds about 2,400 distinct CDR3 sequences; 20% to 25% were observed only once. The ten largest clones capture 50% of the sample.

The sequenced sample consisted of CD4+ T cells from blood, cultured in vitro. This chain joins TRBV10-3 to TRBJ1-4; the D gene cannot be resolved reliably. The TCR comes from a human donor in good health. The nucleotides are TGTGCCATCAGTGAGTCGTCAGGCCTCGTTAATGAAAAACTGTTTTTT. It encodes CAISESSGLVNEKLFF.